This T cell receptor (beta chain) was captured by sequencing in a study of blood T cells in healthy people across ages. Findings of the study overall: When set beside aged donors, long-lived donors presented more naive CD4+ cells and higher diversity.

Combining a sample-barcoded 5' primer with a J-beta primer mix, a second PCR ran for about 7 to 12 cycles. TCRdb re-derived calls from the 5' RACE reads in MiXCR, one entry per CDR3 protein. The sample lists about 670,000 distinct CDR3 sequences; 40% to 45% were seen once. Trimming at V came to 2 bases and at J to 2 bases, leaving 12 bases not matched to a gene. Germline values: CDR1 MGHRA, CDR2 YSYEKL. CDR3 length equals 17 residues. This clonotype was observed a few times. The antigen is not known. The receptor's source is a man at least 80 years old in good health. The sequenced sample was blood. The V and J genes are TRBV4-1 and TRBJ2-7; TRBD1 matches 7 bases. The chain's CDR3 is CASSQLGTEGRAYEQYF. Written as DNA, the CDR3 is TGCGCCAGCAGCCAACTCGGGACAGAAGGAAGAGCCTACGAGCAGTACTTC.